This passage covers 8 T cell receptor beta chains from one sample sequenced in a study of blood T cell repertoires in COVID-19. Method: immunoSEQ multiplex PCR; TCRdb's copy keeps in-frame clones and lacks some. The profile shows 200,000 to 250,000 clones, about nine tenths of them singletons. Sequenced sample: PBMCs or T cells enriched from blood (not recorded which). Receptor source: a woman in her 30s with acute COVID-19.

The sample holds a few counts of this clone. V and J are TRBV6-5 and TRBJ1-3, with D possibly matching TRBD1 (5 bases). V lost 2 bases and J lost 3, with 11 bases in between. The CDR3 totals 15 residues. CDR1 is MNHEY, CDR2 SVGAGI, per germline. CDR3 loop: CASSYQRQSGNTIYF. The CDR3 bases are TGTGCCAGCAGTTACCAGAGACAGAGTGGAAACACCATATATTTT.

The chain joins TRBV9 to TRBJ2-7; 7 positions match TRBD1. The V gene end was trimmed by 5 bases and the J gene end by 2 bases; junction bases not matched to a gene: 7. CDR1 is SGDLS and CDR2 is YYNGEE in the germline V gene. This CDR3 has 14 amino acids. The CDR3: CASSPSTGTYEQYF. CDR3 DNA: TGTGCCAGCAGTCCCTCGACAGGGACCTACGAGCAGTACTTC.

The chain has TRBV7-6 and TRBJ1-6; 7 bases align to TRBD1. V gave up 5 bases and J gave up 5 bases; unmatched junction bases: 12. CDR1 SGHVS and CDR2 FNYEAQ come from the germline V gene. The CDR3 loop spans 17 amino acids. CDR3 sequence reads: CASSPLGRGIDNSPLHF. CDR3 bases: TGTGCCAGCAGCCCCCTAGGCAGGGGGATTGATAATTCACCCCTCCACTTT.

The J gene is TRBJ1-1, the V gene TRBV6-2 or TRBV6-3; no definite D call. The V gene's germline CDR1 is MNHEY and CDR2 SVGEGT. V lost 6 bases to trimming and J lost 8 bases, with 13 bases between them. CDR3 length equals 12 residues. The CDR3 bases are TGTGCCAGCAGCTTCGGAGGCAGAGAAGCTTTCTTT. Amino acids: CASSFGGREAFF.

This clone was seen more than once but under ten times. This chain connects TRBV7-2 to TRBJ2-3; 12 nucleotides line up with TRBD2. With V trimmed by 5 bases and J by 6 bases, 6 bases remained unmatched. The V gene's germline CDR1 is SGHTA and CDR2 FQGNSA. This CDR3 contains 15 residues. CDR3 in amino acids: CASSKTSGGRDTQYF. The CDR3 region has the DNA TGTGCCAGCAGCAAAACTAGCGGGGGGCGGGATACGCAGTATTTT.

The chain joins TRBV19 to TRBJ2-1; D is possibly TRBD1 (8 bases). CDR1 and CDR2 from the germline V gene are LNHDA and SQIVND (reference sequence). The CDR3 is made up of 17 amino acids. V lost 7 bases to trimming and J lost 6 bases, with 25 bases between them. DNA for the CDR3: TGTGCCAGTATGGACAGGGCGGGGGCGTATCTAGGCAATGAGCAGTTCTTC. This gives the protein CASMDRAGAYLGNEQFF.

V and J are TRBV5-1 and TRBJ1-1; 12 bases are a match to TRBD1. V lost 3 bases to trimming and J lost 3 bases; unmatched junction nucleotides: 12. Germline V gene data show CDR1 as SGHRS and CDR2 as YFSETQ. The CDR3 has 18 amino acids. CDR3 residues: CASSSKPGQGAGDTEAFF. DNA for the CDR3: TGCGCCAGCAGCTCTAAACCGGGACAGGGGGCCGGGGACACTGAAGCTTTCTTT.

The V gene is TRBV6-5, the J gene TRBJ2-5; D is possibly TRBD1 (8 bases). This CDR3 is 14 amino acids long. CDR1 is MNHEY, CDR2 SVGAGI, per germline. Between the trimmed V and J ends, which lost 6 bases and 5 bases, there was a span of 16 bases. The chain's CDR3 is CASRLQGGGETQYF. Written as DNA, the CDR3 is TGTGCCAGCAGGCTACAGGGGGGAGGGGAGACCCAGTACTTC.